The clone carrying this T cell receptor beta chain was observed a few times. Antigen specificity is unknown. TCRalpha and TCRbeta libraries used 5'RACE with constant-segment primers and UMIs. From the 5' RACE reads, TCRdb called clonotypes with MiXCR, one entry per CDR3 protein. This table has 190,000 or so distinct CDR3 sequences, about 20% appearing once. With 7 bases removed from V and 3 bases from J, the gap between germline ends came to 14 bases. Looked up from germline, CDR1 is KGHDR and CDR2 is SFDVKD. There are 14 residues in the CDR3. The data originate from a study of T-cell memory formation after mild COVID-19. Study findings and constraints: Among clones peaking at day 37 in the second wave, SARS-CoV-2 specificity remained unconfirmed. Shrinking CD4+ clones were chiefly CM and EM; CD8+ ones were chiefly EMRA. Later expanders leaned toward CD4+, whereas clones contracting from day 15 to 85 were balanced CD4/CD8.

The chain combines TRBV24-1 with TRBJ1-1; unclear D gene. This TCR was sampled from an adult woman who had mild COVID-19 (a few samples of this study predate the infection). Cell type and time point are not known. The sample comprised PBMCs or a T cell subset sorted from them (not recorded which). In nucleotides, the CDR3 is TGTGCCACCAGGCCCCCAACTTCGGACACTGAAGCTTTCTTT. Its protein product is CATRPPTSDTEAFF.